This T cell receptor beta chain was sequenced in a study of tumor-infiltrating lymphocytes in localized non-small cell lung cancer. Germline V gene data show CDR1 as GTSNPN and CDR2 as SVGIG (reference sequence). The germline V and J ends were trimmed by 2 bases and 2 bases, with 12 bases remaining between them. This CDR3 spans 15 amino acids. The assay was immunoSEQ multiplex PCR, and TCRdb's table has in-frame clones only and misses some. The sample shows about 10,000 clones, about 75% of them seen only once. This receptor was obtained from a human donor with non-small cell lung cancer. Sequencing was carried out using uninvolved lung tissue not adjacent to the tumor. The chain recombines TRBV30 with TRBJ1-4, with D uncertain. Written as DNA, the CDR3 is TGTGCCTGGAGTACCCGAGGGAGGACTAATGAAAAACTGTTTTTT. Translated, it gives CAWSTRGRTNEKLFF.